Shown below are 10 T cell receptor beta chains from a single sample sequenced in a study of cytomegalovirus exposure and HLA in healthy donors. The PCR made use of 60 Vbeta and 13 Jbeta primers. Only in-frame clones appear in the TCRdb table, and some are missing; sequencing was by immunoSEQ multiplex PCR. The repertoire holds about 160,000 clones, with roughly 73% as singletons. Sequencing was performed on PBMCs. The receptor set was obtained from a male donor in good health and CMV-seronegative.

The rearrangement uses TRBV7-3 and TRBJ2-5; 8 bases are shared with TRBD2. After removal of 5 bases from V and 3 bases from J, the junction contained 2 bases not matched to a gene. The CDR3 is 13 amino acids. Germline V gives CDR1 SGHTA, CDR2 FQGTGA. The CDR3 is CASSQLAEETQYF. In DNA form, the CDR3 reads TGTGCCAGCAGCCAACTAGCGGAAGAGACCCAGTACTTC.

V usage is TRBV11-2 and J usage is TRBJ2-2; 7 bases are shared with TRBD2. There are 15 residues in the CDR3. Trimming removed 2 bases from V and 6 bases from J; junction bases left unmatched: 6. Germline assignment: CDR1 SGHAT and CDR2 FQNNGV. The CDR3 sequence is CASSLRTRPPGELFF. The CDR3 nucleotides are TGTGCCAGCAGCTTACGGACTAGACCACCCGGGGAGCTGTTTTTT. The variable domain in full, completed from reference TRBV11-2 and TRBJ2-2, reads EAGVAQSPRYKIIEKRQSVAFWCNPISGHATLYWYQQILGQGPKLLIQFQNNGVVDDSQLPKDRFSAERLKGVDSTLKIQPAKLEDSAVYLCASSLRTRPPGELFFGEGSRLTVL.

The CDR3 reads CASSFDLDRGGSYEQYF. The CDR3 nucleotides are TGTGCCAGCAGCTTCGACCTGGACAGGGGGGGCTCCTACGAGCAGTACTTC. The rearrangement links TRBV7-6 to TRBJ2-7; TRBD1 matches 10 bases. The germline gives CDR1 SGHVS, CDR2 FNYEAQ. The CDR3 has 17 residues. V trimming: 3 bases; J trimming: 0 bases; junction bases outside the gene matches: 8.

The rearrangement uses TRBV19 and TRBJ2-5; 8 bases match TRBD2. The trim removed 7 bases at V and 2 bases at J, leaving 6 bases unmatched. Germline loops: CDR1 LNHDA, CDR2 SQIVND (reference sequence). This CDR3 region has 14 residues. The CDR3 DNA reads as TGTGCCAGTAATCCCAAGCGGGGGCAAGAGACCCAGTACTTC. Encoded protein: CASNPKRGQETQYF.

This clone was observed a handful of times. This chain uses TRBV7-6 with TRBJ2-7; D is possibly TRBD2 (6 bases). V shed 5 bases and J shed 3 bases, with 11 bases lying between them. CDR1 SGHVS and CDR2 FNYEAQ come from the germline V gene. The CDR3 contains 13 residues. The CDR3 spells CASSSGPNYEQYF. CDR3 DNA sequence: TGTGCCAGCAGCAGCGGGCCTAACTACGAGCAGTACTTC.

A word on this clone: This likely comes from a read error, as the CDR3 has no conserved phenylalanine or tryptophan at its end. The V call is TRBV5-4, the J call TRBJ1-1; no definite D call. CDR1 and CDR2 (germline): SGHNT, YYREEE (reference sequence). V gave up 4 bases and J gave up 7 bases, with 11 bases separating them. This CDR3 has 12 amino acids. The CDR3 DNA reads as TGTGCCAGCAGCACGAACCTCGGTGAAGCTTTCCTT. Encoded protein: CASSTNLGEAFL.

For the CDR3, the DNA is TGTGCCAGCAGCTCCCCCGATGGTGGCAGACCCCTCCACTTT. This sequence encodes CASSSPDGGRPLHF. The chain is built from TRBV9 and TRBJ1-6; unclear D gene. There are 14 residues in the CDR3. Germline V gene data show CDR1 as SGDLS and CDR2 as YYNGEE. The V gene lost 4 bases and the J gene lost 12 bases, with 17 bases spanning the gap.

V is TRBV2 and J is TRBJ2-5; D gene ambiguous. The ends were cut back, 0 bases at V and 2 bases at J, with 10 bases in the middle. Germline V CDR1 and CDR2: SNHLY, FYNNEI. The CDR3 has 15 residues. This chain's CDR3 is CASSEAKPSQETQYF. In DNA, the CDR3 is TGTGCCAGCAGTGAAGCGAAGCCAAGTCAAGAGACCCAGTACTTC.

The rearrangement joins TRBV30 to TRBJ2-1, with TRBD2 matching 7 bases. The germline V gene has CDR1 GTSNPN and CDR2 SVGIG (reference sequence). CDR3 length: 13 residues. The V gene end was trimmed by 8 bases and the J gene end by 0 bases; junction bases not matched to a gene: 4. CDR3 sequence (DNA): TGTGCCAGGCGGGGGACCTCCTACAATGAGCAGTTCTTC. It yields the protein CARRGTSYNEQFF. Combining the CDR3 with reference TRBV30 and TRBJ2-1 gives the whole variable domain SQTIHQWPATLVQPVGSPLSLECTVEGTSNPNLYWYRQAAGRGLQLLFYSVGIGQISSEVPQNLSASRPQDRQFILSSKKLLLSDSGFYLCARRGTSYNEQFFGPGTRLTVL.

The rearrangement joins TRBV28 to TRBJ2-1, with 9 bases fitting TRBD1. Germline lookup yields CDR1 MDHEN and CDR2 SYDVKM. CDR3 size: 14 residues. Trimming at V came to 5 bases and at J to 4 bases, leaving 3 bases not matched to a gene. The CDR3 region has the DNA TGTGCCAGCAGTACGGGACAGGGTTACAATGAGCAGTTCTTC. Its translation is CASSTGQGYNEQFF.